This TCR beta chain is drawn from a study of control samples from healthy donors and cancer patients. Germline lookup yields CDR1 LNHDA and CDR2 SQIVND (reference sequence). Trimming removed 4 bases from V and 5 bases from J; junction bases left unmatched: 7. There are 15 residues in the CDR3. TCRdb's table, derived via immunoSEQ multiplex PCR, lists solely in-frame clones and lacks some. This sample has about 250,000 clones; about 80% occur once, and the top ten carry about 14%. The sequencing input was PBMCs. This sequence joins TRBV19 and TRBJ1-1; TRBD1 aligns across 10 bases. This TCR was sampled from a woman aged 55-70 years with lung cancer. The DNA of the CDR3 is TGTGCCAGTAGTAAACCGGGACAGGGGTTAACTGAAGCTTTCTTT. This translates into CASSKPGQGLTEAFF.